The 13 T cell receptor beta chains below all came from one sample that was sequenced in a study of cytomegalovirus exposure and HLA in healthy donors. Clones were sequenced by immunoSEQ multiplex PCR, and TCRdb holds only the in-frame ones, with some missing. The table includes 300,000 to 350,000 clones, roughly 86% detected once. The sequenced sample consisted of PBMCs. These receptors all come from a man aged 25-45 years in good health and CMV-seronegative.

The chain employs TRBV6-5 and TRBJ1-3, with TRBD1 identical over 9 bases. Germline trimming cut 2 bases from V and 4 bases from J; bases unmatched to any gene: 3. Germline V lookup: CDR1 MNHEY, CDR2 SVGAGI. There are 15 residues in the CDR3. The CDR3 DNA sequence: TGTGCCAGCAGTTACGGGACAGGGTTCGGAAACACCATATATTTT. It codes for CASSYGTGFGNTIYF.

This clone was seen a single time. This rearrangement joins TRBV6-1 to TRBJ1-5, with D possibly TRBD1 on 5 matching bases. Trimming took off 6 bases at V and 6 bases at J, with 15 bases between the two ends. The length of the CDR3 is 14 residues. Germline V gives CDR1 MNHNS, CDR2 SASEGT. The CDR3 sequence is CASRDTWGVQPQHF. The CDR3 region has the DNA TGTGCCAGCAGGGATACATGGGGCGTTCAGCCCCAGCATTTT.

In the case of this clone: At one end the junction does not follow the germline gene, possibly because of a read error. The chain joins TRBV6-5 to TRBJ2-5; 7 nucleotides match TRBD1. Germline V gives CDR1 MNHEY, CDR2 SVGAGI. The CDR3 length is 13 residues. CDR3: CASSYRGQGTQYF. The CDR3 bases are TGTGCCAGCAGTTACAGGGGGCAAGGGACCCAGTACTTC.

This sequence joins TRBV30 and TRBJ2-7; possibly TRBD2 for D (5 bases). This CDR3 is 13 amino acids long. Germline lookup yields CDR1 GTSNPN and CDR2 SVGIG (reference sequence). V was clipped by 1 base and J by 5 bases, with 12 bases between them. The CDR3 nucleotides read TGTGCCTGGAGTGGGCTTCTGAGGGACGAGCAGTACTTC. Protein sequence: CAWSGLLRDEQYF.

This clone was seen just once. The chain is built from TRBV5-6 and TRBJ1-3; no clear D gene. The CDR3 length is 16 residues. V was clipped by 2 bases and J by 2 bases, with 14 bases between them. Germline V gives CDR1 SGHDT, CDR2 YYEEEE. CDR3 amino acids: CASSFGRGRTGNTIYF. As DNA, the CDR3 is TGTGCCAGCAGCTTTGGCCGGGGTAGGACTGGAAACACCATATATTTT.

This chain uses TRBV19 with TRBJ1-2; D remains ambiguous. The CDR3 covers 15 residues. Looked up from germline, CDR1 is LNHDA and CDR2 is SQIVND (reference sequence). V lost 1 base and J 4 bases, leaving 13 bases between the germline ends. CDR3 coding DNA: TGTGCCAGTAGTATAGCGCCAGGTTCCGTCTATGGCTACACCTTC. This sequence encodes CASSIAPGSVYGYTF.

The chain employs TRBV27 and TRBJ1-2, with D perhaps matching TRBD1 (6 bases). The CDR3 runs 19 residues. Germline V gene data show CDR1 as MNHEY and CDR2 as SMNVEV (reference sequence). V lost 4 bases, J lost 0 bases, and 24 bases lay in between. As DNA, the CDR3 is TGTGCCAGCAGTTCATCGTCCTCTCCCCGGGACACCTCTAACTATGGCTACACCTTC. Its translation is CASSSSSSPRDTSNYGYTF.

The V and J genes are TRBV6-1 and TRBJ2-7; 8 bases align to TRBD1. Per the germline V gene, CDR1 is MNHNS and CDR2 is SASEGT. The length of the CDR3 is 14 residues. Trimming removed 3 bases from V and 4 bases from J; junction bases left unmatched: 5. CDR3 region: CASSDGYRGYEQYF. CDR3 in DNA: TGTGCCAGCAGTGACGGCTACAGGGGGTACGAGCAGTACTTC.

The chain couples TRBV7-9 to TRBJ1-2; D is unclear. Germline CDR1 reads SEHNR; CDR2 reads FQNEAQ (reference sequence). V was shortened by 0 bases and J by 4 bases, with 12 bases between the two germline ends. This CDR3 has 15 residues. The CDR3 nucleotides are TGTGCCAGCAGCTTAGCAAGTACATTATTCTATGGCTACACCTTC. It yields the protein CASSLASTLFYGYTF.

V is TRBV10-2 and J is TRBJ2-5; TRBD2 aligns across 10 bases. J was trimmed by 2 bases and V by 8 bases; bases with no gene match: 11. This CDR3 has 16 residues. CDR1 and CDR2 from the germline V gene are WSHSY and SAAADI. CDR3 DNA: TGCGCCAGCCAAGCACTACGGACTAGCGGACAAGAGACCCAGTACTTC. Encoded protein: CASQALRTSGQETQYF.

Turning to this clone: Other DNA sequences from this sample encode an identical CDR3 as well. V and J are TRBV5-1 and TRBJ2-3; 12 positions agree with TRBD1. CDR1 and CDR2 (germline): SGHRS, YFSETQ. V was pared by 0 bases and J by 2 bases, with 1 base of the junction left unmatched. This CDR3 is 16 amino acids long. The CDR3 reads CASSLVGQGATDTQYF. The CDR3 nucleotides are TGCGCCAGCAGCTTGGTGGGACAGGGGGCCACAGATACGCAGTATTTT.

The CDR3 sequence is CASSSTSYEQYF. Written as DNA, the CDR3 is TGCGCCAGCAGCTCGACATCCTACGAGCAGTACTTC. The chain combines TRBV5-1 with TRBJ2-7; D uncertain. Trimming removed 3 bases at V and 1 base at J, with 5 bases between. This CDR3 region has 12 residues. Germline assignment: CDR1 SGHRS and CDR2 YFSETQ.

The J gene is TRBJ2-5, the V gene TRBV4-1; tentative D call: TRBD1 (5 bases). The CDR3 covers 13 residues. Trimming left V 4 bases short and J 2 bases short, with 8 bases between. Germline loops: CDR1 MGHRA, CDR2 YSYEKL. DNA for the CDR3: TGCGCCAGCAGCCTGACAGTTCAAGAGACCCAGTACTTC. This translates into CASSLTVQETQYF.